These T cell receptor beta chains were read from a single sample in a study of blood T cells in healthy people across ages. TCRdb called the 5' RACE reads again in MiXCR, with one record for every CDR3 protein. Of roughly 2 million distinct CDR3 sequences listed, about 49% are singletons. The specimen was blood. The receptors were gathered from a woman aged 40 to 49 in good health. Both conserved end residues are part of each CDR3. D genes are given only for firm matches. Clone size is not always given. Where it is, it says once, few, many or a class for expanded clones.

clone_size j_call d_call v_call cdr3_nt cdr3_aa
NA TRBJ2-1 TRBD1 TRBV6-1 TGTGCCAGCAGTGAAATAGGACAGGGATACAATGAGCAGTTCTTC CASSEIGQGYNEQFF
NA TRBJ2-7 NA TRBV5-5 TGTGCCAGCAGCTTGCACGGAACCTACGAGCAGTACTTC CASSLHGTYEQYF
NA TRBJ2-1 TRBD1 TRBV7-2 TGTGCCAGCAGCACCCGACAGGGGGCATGGGCTAATGAGCAGTTCTTC CASSTRQGAWANEQFF
NA TRBJ2-3 TRBD2 TRBV5-6 TGTGCCAGCATCCACCTAACCGGGACTAGCGCCGATACGCAGTATTTT CASIHLTGTSADTQYF
NA TRBJ2-1 NA TRBV11-1 TGTGCCAGCAGCTCCCCCCCGGGAGAAGCCAATTTCAATGAGCAGTTCTTC CASSSPPGEANFNEQFF
NA TRBJ2-5 NA TRBV5-1 TGCGCCAGCAGGGTGTCCTCAATCCGAGGAGAGACCCAGTACTTC CASRVSSIRGETQYF
few TRBJ2-7 TRBD1 TRBV2 TGTGCCAGCAGACCGGGACAGGGACGGGTAGAGCAGTACTTC CASRPGQGRVEQYF
few TRBJ2-3 TRBD2 TRBV7-2 TGTGCCAGCAGCTTGTCGCTAGCGGGGGGGCTAATAGATACGCAGTATTTT CASSLSLAGGLIDTQYF
NA TRBJ2-5 TRBD2 TRBV6-1 TGTGCCAGCAGTGAGAGGGGACTACCCCAAGAGACCCAGTACTTC CASSERGLPQETQYF
NA TRBJ2-4 NA TRBV27 TGTGCCAGCAGTTTAACCGTGCAATCATACAATGAGCAGTACTTC CASSLTVQSYNEQYF
NA TRBJ1-2 NA TRBV6-5 TGTGCCAGCAGTTACTCGATCGGGGGGGGCTACACCTTC CASSYSIGGGYTF
few TRBJ2-3 NA TRBV12-5 TGTGCTAGTGGTTGGAGACTCGGAGATACGCAGTATTTT CASGWRLGDTQYF
NA TRBJ2-1 TRBD2 TRBV6-2/TRBV6-3 TGTGCCAGCAGTTACGTTGGCGGGGGGGCACCCTACAATGAGCAGTTCTTC CASSYVGGGAPYNEQFF
few TRBJ1-2 NA TRBV5-1 TGCGCCAGCAGCCTTGGGGCCTCCGACGGGAGTTATGGCTACACCTTC CASSLGASDGSYGYTF
NA TRBJ2-4 NA TRBV6-2/TRBV6-3 TGTGCCAGCAGTTCAAGAGGACAGCGACTAAACATTCAGTACTTC CASSSRGQRLNIQYF
NA TRBJ1-6 NA TRBV7-9 TGTGCCAGCAGCCCCTCCACACATCCACCCCTCCACTTT CASSPSTHPPLHF
few TRBJ2-7 TRBD2 TRBV20-1 TGCAGTGCTAGCCCACCTGGGGGGGGTAACTCCTACGAGCAGTACTTC CSASPPGGGNSYEQYF
NA TRBJ2-3 NA TRBV5-5 TGTGCCAGCAGCTTTAGGTTCTACACAGATACGCAGTATTTT CASSFRFYTDTQYF
few TRBJ2-4 NA TRBV29-1 TGCAGCGTTGCATGGGGCCAAAACATTCAGTACTTC CSVAWGQNIQYF
few TRBJ2-3 NA TRBV27 TGTGCCAGCAGTTTTTTGCCTAGCAGGGTTGCCAGCACAGATACGCAGTATTTT CASSFLPSRVASTDTQYF
few TRBJ1-2 NA TRBV7-9 TGTGCCAGCAGTTTAGGAGTCGGAAACTATGGCTACACCTTC CASSLGVGNYGYTF
NA TRBJ2-3 TRBD2 TRBV12-5 TGTGCTAGTGCCAGCGGGGCCGAGGTCGCAGATACGCAGTATTTT CASASGAEVADTQYF
NA TRBJ2-1 NA TRBV5-8 TGTGCCAGCAGCCCGGGCCGACTCGTTAGCTCCTACAATGAGCAGTTCTTC CASSPGRLVSSYNEQFF
NA TRBJ2-3 NA TRBV11-2 TGTGCCAGCAGCCAAATCCAGGAATACACAGATACGCAGTATTTT CASSQIQEYTDTQYF
NA TRBJ1-1 NA TRBV12-3/TRBV12-4 TGTGCCAGCAGTTTGATAGGCTCCGAAAGTGAAGCTTTCTTT CASSLIGSESEAFF
NA TRBJ2-1 TRBD2 TRBV4-2 TGTGCCAGCAGCCAAGATATAGCGGGGGGCCGATTAATCTACAATGAGCAGTTCTTC CASSQDIAGGRLIYNEQFF
NA TRBJ1-2 TRBD1 TRBV29-1 TGCAGCGTTGGGACCCTCCCGGGACAGTTCCCCTATGGCTACACCTTC CSVGTLPGQFPYGYTF
NA TRBJ1-1 NA TRBV4-3 TGCGCCAGCAGCCAGGATAGTCCGGGTAACACTGAAGCTTTCTTT CASSQDSPGNTEAFF
NA TRBJ1-2 TRBD1 TRBV9 TGTGCCAGCAGCCTCGGAGGGACAGGCCTCTTTAACTATGGCTACACCTTC CASSLGGTGLFNYGYTF
NA TRBJ2-3 TRBD1 TRBV5-1 TGCGCCAGCAGTGTGGGGACAGGGGCGCAGTATTTT CASSVGTGAQYF
few TRBJ2-7 NA TRBV6-2/TRBV6-3 TGTGCCAGCAACGACGGATCGAAGCAGTACTTC CASNDGSKQYF
NA TRBJ2-5 NA TRBV20-1 TGCAGTGCTGGTCGAGACGGGGCTCAAGAGACCCAGTACTTC CSAGRDGAQETQYF
NA TRBJ1-5 NA TRBV5-1 TGCGCCAGCAGTCAACAGGGAGGCAATCAGCCCCAGCATTTT CASSQQGGNQPQHF
once TRBJ2-1 TRBD1 TRBV7-3 TGTGCCAGCAGCCCCGAATCGAGACAGGGTTACAATGAGCAGTTCTTC CASSPESRQGYNEQFF
few TRBJ2-5 NA TRBV28 TGTGCCAGCAGTTTATCCTACACGGACCAAGAGACCCAGTACTTC CASSLSYTDQETQYF
few TRBJ1-5 NA TRBV2 TGTGCCAGCATGATGACAGTCCTAACCAATCAGCCCCAGCATTTT CASMMTVLTNQPQHF
NA TRBJ2-1 TRBD2 TRBV20-1 TGCAGTGCTAGACCCTTCGCGACTAGCGGGGGGCACAATGAGCAGTTCTTC CSARPFATSGGHNEQFF
NA TRBJ2-1 NA TRBV20-1 TGCAGTACCTCAATCACTGGACTGACCGCGGAGCAGTTCTTC CSTSITGLTAEQFF
NA TRBJ2-1 NA TRBV9 TGTGCCAGCAGCTCGAGGCAGGGTGGTCTAAATGAGCAGTTCTTC CASSSRQGGLNEQFF
few TRBJ2-7 NA TRBV7-9 TGTGCCAGCAGCTCAACGACAGGTGGAGTCGGGTACGAGCAGTACTTC CASSSTTGGVGYEQYF
NA TRBJ2-5 NA TRBV15 TGTGCCACCAGCAGAGAATCGTGCGGTGGCCAGGTCGCGACCCAGTACTTC CATSRESCGGQVATQYF
NA TRBJ2-1 NA TRBV6-5 TGTGCCAGCAGTTATGAGAAGGTAAACAATGAGCAGTTCTTC CASSYEKVNNEQFF
NA TRBJ1-2 TRBD1 TRBV20-1 TGCAGTGCTAGAGCGGGACAGAGAACCTATGGCTACACCTTC CSARAGQRTYGYTF